One sample yielded the 10 T cell receptor beta chains listed below, sequenced in a study of TIL therapy for anti-PD-1-resistant metastatic lung cancer. Time point specified: pre-treatment sample, taken before nivolumab and TIL therapy. The libraries were made with immunoSEQ v3. Here immunoSEQ multiplex PCR was the method, and the copy in TCRdb shows in-frame clones only, minus some. The data show more than 9,500 clones, approximately 80% seen once. The input for sequencing was blood, taken at baseline. The receptor source for this set is a person aged 25 to 85 with non-small cell lung cancer.

V usage is TRBV18 and J usage is TRBJ2-6; D remains unclear. The CDR3 totals 16 residues. CDR1 KGHSH and CDR2 LQKENI come from the germline V gene. Trimming cost V 4 bases and J 0 bases, with 10 bases left between them. CDR3 sequence: CASSLGTISGANVLTF. As DNA, the CDR3 is TGTGCCAGCTCACTGGGCACAATCTCTGGGGCCAACGTCCTGACTTTC.

The chain joins TRBV11-2 to TRBJ2-1; the D gene is possibly TRBD2 (7 bases). Germline assignment: CDR1 SGHAT and CDR2 FQNNGV. Trimming removed 5 bases from V and 4 bases from J, with 15 bases in between. This CDR3 spans 15 amino acids. The CDR3, as DNA: TGTGCCAGCAGCGAGGGGGGAGGGTATTACAATGAGCAGTTCTTC. Translating it yields CASSEGGGYYNEQFF.

The genes are TRBV5-6 and TRBJ2-7; the D gene is possibly TRBD1 (6 bases). The germline V gene encodes CDR1 SGHDT and CDR2 YYEEEE. V shed 0 bases and J shed 10 bases, with 20 bases lying between them. The CDR3 runs to 15 residues. In DNA, the CDR3 is TGTGCCAGCAGCTTGGGGACAGACTGGAGGTCGAGACAGTACTTC. This sequence encodes CASSLGTDWRSRQYF.

The chain recombines TRBV18 with TRBJ2-1; 11 nucleotides align to TRBD1. The germline V gene encodes CDR1 KGHSH and CDR2 LQKENI. V was pared by 4 bases and J by 5 bases, with 4 bases of the junction left unmatched. The CDR3 extends over 15 amino acids. The CDR3 bases are TGTGCCAGCTCACAAGGACAGGGGGCCCACAATGAGCAGTTCTTC. This gives the protein CASSQGQGAHNEQFF.

The chain joins TRBV6-5 to TRBJ2-6, with unresolved D. This CDR3 comprises 15 residues. CDR1 is MNHEY and CDR2 is SVGAGI in the germline V gene. Trimming removed 7 bases at V and 0 bases at J, with 10 bases between. In DNA form, the CDR3 reads TGTGCCAGCAAGGGCAGCAGCTCTGGGGCCAACGTCCTGACTTTC. As protein: CASKGSSSGANVLTF.

In its sample, this clone was seen a few times. The CDR3 region has the DNA TGTGCCAGCAGCAACCCTATGATCCTAAAGCCCTACGAGCAGTACTTC. This translates into CASSNPMILKPYEQYF. V usage is TRBV21-1 and J usage is TRBJ2-7; the D call in the table, TRBD2, was not verified against the DNA. TRBV21-1 is marked as a pseudogene. This CDR3 comprises 16 residues.

This chain uses TRBV5-4 with TRBJ2-4; unclear D gene. The CDR3 is 14 residues long. Trimming cost V 3 bases and J 0 bases, with 7 bases left between them. Germline V gives CDR1 SGHNT, CDR2 YYREEE (reference sequence). The CDR3, as DNA: TGTGCCAGCAGCTCCTATATAGCCAAAAACATTCAGTACTTC. Its translation: CASSSYIAKNIQYF. Full variable domain (rest looked up from reference TRBV5-4 and TRBJ2-4): ETGVTQSPTHLIKTRGQQVTLRCSSQSGHNTVSWYQQALGQGPQFIFQYYREEENGRGNFPPRFSGLQFPNYSSELNVNALELDDSALYLCASSSYIAKNIQYFGAGTRLSVL.

In DNA, the CDR3 is TGTGCCACTACAGCCTCTGGAAACACCATATATTTT. It encodes CATTASGNTIYF. The chain recombines TRBV2 with TRBJ1-3; unclear D gene. V shed 10 bases and J shed 0 bases, with 7 bases lying between them. CDR1 SNHLY and CDR2 FYNNEI come from the germline V gene. The CDR3 length is 12 residues.

Worth noting for this clone: One junction end disagrees with the germline gene, perhaps due to a read error. The gene calls are TRBV7-9 and TRBJ2-1; D gene unclear. Germline V gives CDR1 SEHNR, CDR2 FQNEAQ (reference sequence). This CDR3 has 12 amino acids. CDR3: CASSYEVYEQLF. The DNA of the CDR3 is TGTGCCAGCAGCTATGAAGTCTATGAGCAGCTCTTC.

This sequence joins TRBV9 and TRBJ2-3, with a weak D call TRBD2 (6 bases). Germline values: CDR1 SGDLS, CDR2 YYNGEE. The CDR3 totals 13 residues. V shed 4 bases and J shed 5 bases, with 11 bases lying between them. The CDR3 loop is CASSPPGLDTQYF. DNA of the CDR3: TGTGCCAGCAGCCCACCGGGACTAGATACGCAGTATTTT.